Shown below are 31 T cell receptor beta chains from a single sample sequenced in a study of blood T cell repertoires in COVID-19. Here immunoSEQ multiplex PCR was the method, and the copy in TCRdb shows in-frame clones only, minus some. The sample consists of roughly 260,000 clones, 80% to 95% of them appearing once. The sequenced sample was PBMCs or T cells enriched from blood (not recorded which). Receptors were obtained from a woman between 18 and 29 years old who had recovered from COVID-19.

The chain combines TRBV10-3 with TRBJ2-7; TRBD2 matches 8 bases. Germline V gives CDR1 ENHRY, CDR2 SYGVKD. This CDR3 region has 14 residues. V was clipped by 9 bases and J by 3 bases; unmatched bases: 10. The CDR3, as DNA: TGTGCCATTTCGGGGGGGGCCAGGAACTACGAGCAGTACTTC. Its protein is CAISGGARNYEQYF.

V usage is TRBV28 and J usage is TRBJ1-2, with 10 nucleotides matching TRBD1. CDR3 length equals 14 residues. The germline V gene has CDR1 MDHEN and CDR2 SYDVKM. V shed 5 bases, J shed 4 bases, and the junction held 4 bases outside the gene matches. In DNA, the CDR3 is TGTGCCAGCAGTGAGAGACAGGGGGCCTATGGCTACACCTTC. This sequence encodes CASSERQGAYGYTF.

The V gene is TRBV7-8, the J gene TRBJ1-6, with D uncertain. The CDR3 runs to 14 residues. The germline V gene encodes CDR1 SGHVS and CDR2 FQNEAQ. The V end lost 7 bases, the J end lost 10 bases, and 17 bases lay between the germline ends. CDR3 DNA: TGTGCCAGCAAGGGTCGGGGTGGAGGATCACCCCTCCACTTT. It encodes CASKGRGGGSPLHF.

This chain uses TRBV5-8 with TRBJ1-1, with 8 bases identical to TRBD1. The V gene end was trimmed by 4 bases and the J gene end by 11 bases; junction bases not matched to a gene: 10. The CDR3 runs to 13 residues. The germline gives CDR1 SGHTS, CDR2 YDEGEE. The CDR3 sequence is CASSVRGRVLAFF. The CDR3 DNA reads TGTGCCAGCAGCGTCAGGGGGCGGGTGTTGGCTTTCTTT.

This chain connects TRBV18 to TRBJ1-5; TRBD1 aligns across 8 bases. Germline CDR1 KGHSH, CDR2 LQKENI. The CDR3 consists of 14 residues. Trimming cost V 6 bases and J 4 bases; bases outside gene matches: 5. The CDR3, as DNA: TGTGCCAGCTCCCGCACAGGGGGAAATCAGCCCCAGCATTTT. This codes for CASSRTGGNQPQHF.

This chain joins TRBV5-1 and TRBJ2-3, with D possibly matching TRBD1 (6 bases). V was pared by 1 base and J by 4 bases, with 16 bases between. The CDR3 extends over 16 amino acids. CDR1 is SGHRS and CDR2 is YFSETQ in the germline V gene. The CDR3 nucleotides are TGCGCCAGCAGCTTGATCGGCAGGGGATCTTCAGATACGCAGTATTTT. Amino acids: CASSLIGRGSSDTQYF.

V and J are TRBV11-2 and TRBJ1-6, with D possibly being TRBD1 (6 bases). V gave up 7 bases and J gave up 8 bases, with 21 bases separating them. The CDR3 runs to 16 residues. CDR1 is SGHAT and CDR2 is FQNNGV in the germline V gene. This CDR3 is CASTSNRASAYSPLHF. As DNA, the CDR3 is TGTGCCAGCACCTCAAACAGGGCCTCGGCGTATTCACCCCTCCACTTT.

The CDR3, as DNA: TGTGCCAGCAGCGTAGCTCCGGCGGTATTCGGAAACACCATATATTTT. This gives the protein CASSVAPAVFGNTIYF. V usage is TRBV9 and J usage is TRBJ1-3; D gene unclear. Germline V gene sequence: CDR1 SGDLS, CDR2 YYNGEE. With 0 bases removed from V and 4 bases from J, the gap between germline ends came to 14 bases. The CDR3 length is 16 residues.

This chain uses TRBV7-9 with TRBJ1-2; possible D gene TRBD1, 6 bases. Deletions cut 10 bases from V and 6 bases from J, with 24 bases between. Per germline, CDR1 SEHNR and CDR2 FQNEAQ (reference sequence). This CDR3 is 15 amino acids long. The CDR3 sequence is CAIPGGGRERHGYTF. Written as DNA, the CDR3 is TGTGCCATCCCGGGAGGGGGAAGGGAGAGACATGGCTACACCTTC.

CDR3 sequence: CASSLGLTGDTQYF. The CDR3 DNA sequence: TGTGCCAGCAGCTTAGGGTTGACGGGAGATACGCAGTATTTT. This chain connects TRBV7-6 to TRBJ2-3, with D uncertain. The CDR3 contains 14 residues. The germline V gene has CDR1 SGHVS and CDR2 FNYEAQ. V lost 1 base, J lost 5 bases, and 10 bases lay in between.

The rearrangement uses TRBV2 and TRBJ2-7, with 8 bases matching TRBD2. The CDR3 totals 13 residues. From germline, CDR1 is SNHLY and CDR2 FYNNEI. With V trimmed by 7 bases and J by 4 bases, 6 bases remained unmatched. In DNA form, the CDR3 reads TGTGCCAGCAAGGGGACTAGTTTTTACGAGCAGTACTTC. Translated: CASKGTSFYEQYF.

The chain joins TRBV19 to TRBJ2-2, with unresolved D. The CDR3 length is 14 residues. The germline V and J ends were trimmed by 4 bases and 6 bases, with 12 bases remaining between them. The V gene's germline CDR1 is LNHDA and CDR2 SQIVND (reference sequence). As DNA, the CDR3 is TGTGCCAGTAGTACCCATCGCGAGCCCGGGGAGCTGTTTTTT. Translating it yields CASSTHREPGELFF.

The chain is built from TRBV3-1 (or the pseudogene TRBV3-2) and TRBJ1-1; 9 positions agree with TRBD1. CDR1 and CDR2 (germline): LGHDT, YNNKEL (reference sequence). The CDR3 consists of 14 residues. With 5 bases clipped from V and 5 bases from J, the junction kept 6 bases outside the gene matches. The CDR3 nucleotides are TGTGCCAGCAGCACGACAGGGGGAGTAACTGAAGCTTTCTTT. Protein product: CASSTTGGVTEAFF.

The chain couples TRBV10-2 to TRBJ1-2; perhaps TRBD1 as D (5 bases). Germline assignment: CDR1 WSHSY and CDR2 SAAADI. The CDR3 has 14 residues. Trimming pared 2 bases from V and 4 bases from J, leaving 11 bases between. CDR3 DNA sequence: TGCGCCAGCAGTGAGGATCGGGGGGGCTATGGCTACACCTTC. The encoded protein is CASSEDRGGYGYTF.

This chain joins TRBV19 and TRBJ1-2; D is uncertain. The CDR3 extends over 13 amino acids. The germline V and J ends were trimmed by 5 bases and 6 bases, with 13 bases remaining between them. CDR1 is LNHDA, CDR2 SQIVND, per germline (reference sequence). As DNA, the CDR3 is TGTGCCAGTAGTGTCCCCGGTCGGGATGGCTACACCTTC. As protein: CASSVPGRDGYTF.

This chain connects TRBV19 to TRBJ2-3; D possibly corresponds to TRBD2 (5 bases). Trimming removed 5 bases at V and 3 bases at J, with 12 bases between. This CDR3 has 14 amino acids. Germline V CDR1 and CDR2: LNHDA, SQIVND (reference sequence). Here the CDR3 reads CASSGLGGTDTQYF. In DNA form, the CDR3 reads TGTGCCAGTAGTGGCCTAGGCGGGACAGATACGCAGTATTTT.

The chain carries TRBV18 and TRBJ1-2; possibly TRBD1 for D (6 bases). CDR3 length equals 14 residues. V lost 2 bases to trimming and J lost 6 bases, with 13 bases between them. In germline, CDR1 is KGHSH, CDR2 LQKENI. CDR3 amino acids: CASSPGQGTDGYTF. CDR3 DNA: TGTGCCAGCTCACCAGGTCAGGGGACGGATGGCTACACCTTC.

The rearrangement links TRBV19 to TRBJ2-7; no firm D call. Germline lookup yields CDR1 LNHDA and CDR2 SQIVND (reference sequence). V gave up 3 bases and J gave up 2 bases, with 8 bases separating them. This CDR3 spans 13 amino acids. CDR3 loop: CASSIYPAYEQYF. CDR3 sequence (DNA): TGTGCCAGTAGTATCTACCCTGCCTACGAGCAGTACTTC.

The chain employs TRBV3-1 (or the pseudogene TRBV3-2) and TRBJ2-4; TRBD2 is a possible D gene (6 bases). This CDR3 region has 15 residues. V gave up 4 bases and J gave up 7 bases, with 17 bases separating them. Looked up from germline, CDR1 is LGHDT and CDR2 is YNNKEL (reference sequence). DNA of the CDR3: TGTGCCAGCAGCCCCCGGGGACTGGCTTACAACATTCAGTACTTC. This encodes CASSPRGLAYNIQYF.

The CDR3, as DNA: TGCGCCAGCAGCGATCGCGGGACTGAAGCTTTCTTT. Translation: CASSDRGTEAFF. This chain connects TRBV5-1 to TRBJ1-1; no clear D gene. CDR3 length: 12 amino acids. The V end lost 4 bases, the J end lost 5 bases, and 9 bases lay between the germline ends. Germline CDR1 reads SGHRS; CDR2 reads YFSETQ.

This clone was counted many times. The gene calls are TRBV12-3 or TRBV12-4 and TRBJ1-3; D not resolved. This CDR3 has 11 amino acids. The germline V and J ends were trimmed by 3 bases and 8 bases, with 5 bases remaining between them. CDR3 protein: CASSFSDTIYF. The CDR3 nucleotides are TGTGCCAGCAGTTTTAGTGACACCATATATTTT.

V is TRBV7-6 and J is TRBJ1-4; the match to TRBD1 covers 7 bases. Germline CDR1 is SGHVS and CDR2 is FNYEAQ. The CDR3 is 14 amino acids. V lost 5 bases to trimming and J lost 2 bases; unmatched junction nucleotides: 2. This CDR3 is CASSPQGTNEKLFF. The DNA of the CDR3 is TGTGCCAGCAGCCCACAGGGGACTAATGAAAAACTGTTTTTT.

This chain uses TRBV6-6 with TRBJ1-3; TRBD1 might be the D (5 bases). Germline V gene data show CDR1 as MNHNY and CDR2 as SVGAGI (reference sequence). The CDR3 is 14 amino acids. V shed 5 bases and J shed 4 bases, with 12 bases lying between them. The CDR3 DNA is TGTGCCAGCAGTCACCCGGGGGGAGGAAACACCATATATTTT. Its translation: CASSHPGGGNTIYF.

The gene calls are TRBV27 and TRBJ1-1; 7 positions match TRBD1. The trim removed 6 bases at V and 5 bases at J, leaving 3 bases unmatched. CDR1 and CDR2 from the germline V gene are MNHEY and SMNVEV (reference sequence). The CDR3 runs to 12 residues. The CDR3 nucleotides are TGTGCCAGCAGACAGGGGAGAACTGAAGCTTTCTTT. Translation gives CASRQGRTEAFF.

The chain recombines TRBV5-4 with TRBJ1-2; 10 bases are a match to TRBD1. CDR1 is SGHNT, CDR2 YYREEE, per germline (reference sequence). V gave up 5 bases and J gave up 8 bases; unmatched junction bases: 6. The CDR3 has 13 amino acids. CDR3 sequence reads: CASRSGTGEGYTF. For the CDR3, the DNA is TGTGCCAGCAGATCCGGGACAGGGGAAGGCTACACCTTC.

The chain recombines TRBV6-5 with TRBJ2-7; D is unresolved. The CDR3 runs to 13 residues. The germline V and J ends were trimmed by 4 bases and 6 bases, with 13 bases remaining between them. Germline V gene sequence: CDR1 MNHEY, CDR2 SVGAGI. The CDR3 bases are TGTGCCAGCAGTTCAGATTCCCGCGGCGAGCAGTACTTC. Protein: CASSSDSRGEQYF.

This clone was recorded once. The chain has TRBV28 and TRBJ2-7, with TRBD1 identical over 7 bases. CDR3 size: 17 residues. The junction had 16 bases not matched to a gene; V was cut back by 4 bases and J by 4 bases. Looked up from germline, CDR1 is MDHEN and CDR2 is SYDVKM. CDR3 nucleotides: TGTGCCAGCAGTTCCCCTTCTCAGGGGGTTGAGGTTTACGAGCAGTACTTC. Translated, it gives CASSSPSQGVEVYEQYF.

The chain employs TRBV20-1 and TRBJ2-7; 8 bases are shared with TRBD1. The CDR3 totals 15 residues. V shed 3 bases and J 2 bases; nucleotides not matched to a gene: 9. Germline assignment: CDR1 DFQATT and CDR2 SNEGSKA (reference sequence). The CDR3 DNA reads as TGCAGTGCTAGTCGTCCGGACAGGGATCCCTACGAGCAGTACTTC. This sequence encodes CSASRPDRDPYEQYF.

This chain joins TRBV14 and TRBJ2-2; 9 nucleotides match TRBD2. This CDR3 is built from 14 residues. CDR1 SGHDN and CDR2 FVKESK come from the germline V gene. V gave up 10 bases and J gave up 2 bases; unmatched junction bases: 5. The CDR3 DNA follows: TGTGCCACCCGACTAGCGGTAAACACCGGGGAGCTGTTTTTT. It codes for CATRLAVNTGELFF.

This chain links TRBV5-1 with TRBJ2-3; TRBD2 aligns across 7 bases. The germline V gene has CDR1 SGHRS and CDR2 YFSETQ. There are 14 residues in the CDR3. V shed 3 bases, J shed 4 bases, and the junction held 5 bases outside the gene matches. This CDR3 reads CASSSSRGADTQYF. The CDR3 nucleotides read TGCGCCAGCAGCTCAAGCCGGGGGGCAGATACGCAGTATTTT.

The chain couples TRBV6-1 to TRBJ1-5; D possibly corresponds to TRBD1 (6 bases). V lost 1 base and J lost 5, with 21 bases in between. CDR3 length equals 18 residues. The germline V gene encodes CDR1 MNHNS and CDR2 SASEGT. The CDR3 bases are TGTGCCAGCAGTGAAGGTTTAAGGACAGTCGGTACTGATCAGCCCCAGCATTTT. Its translation: CASSEGLRTVGTDQPQHF.